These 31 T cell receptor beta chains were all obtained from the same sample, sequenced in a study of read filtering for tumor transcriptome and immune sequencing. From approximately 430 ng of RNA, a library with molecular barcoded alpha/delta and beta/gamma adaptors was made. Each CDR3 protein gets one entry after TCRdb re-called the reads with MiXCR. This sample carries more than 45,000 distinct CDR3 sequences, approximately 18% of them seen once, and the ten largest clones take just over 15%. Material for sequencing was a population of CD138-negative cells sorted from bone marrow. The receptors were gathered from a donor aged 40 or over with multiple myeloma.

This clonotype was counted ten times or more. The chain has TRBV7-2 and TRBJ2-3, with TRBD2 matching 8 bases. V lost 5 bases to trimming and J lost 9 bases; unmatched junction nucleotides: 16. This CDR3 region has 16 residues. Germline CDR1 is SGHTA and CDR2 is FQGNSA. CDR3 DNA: TGTGCCAGCAGCCTAGAGACGCCTGGACTAGCTGGCACGCAGTATTTT. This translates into CASSLETPGLAGTQYF.

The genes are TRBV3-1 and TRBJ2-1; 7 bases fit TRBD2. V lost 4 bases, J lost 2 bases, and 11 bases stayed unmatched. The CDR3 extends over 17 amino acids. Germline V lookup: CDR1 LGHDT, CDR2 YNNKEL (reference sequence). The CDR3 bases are TGTGCCAGCAGCCGCCCACAGAGCGGGGCTACCTACAATGAGCAGTTCTTC. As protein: CASSRPQSGATYNEQFF.

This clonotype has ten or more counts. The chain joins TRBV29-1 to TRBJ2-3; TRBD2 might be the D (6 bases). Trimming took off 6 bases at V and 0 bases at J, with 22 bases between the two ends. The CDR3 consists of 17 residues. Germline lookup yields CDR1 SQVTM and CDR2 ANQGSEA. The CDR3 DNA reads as TGCAGCGTAGCCGGAGGGACCACCAGACAAAGCACAGATACGCAGTATTTT. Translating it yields CSVAGGTTRQSTDTQYF.

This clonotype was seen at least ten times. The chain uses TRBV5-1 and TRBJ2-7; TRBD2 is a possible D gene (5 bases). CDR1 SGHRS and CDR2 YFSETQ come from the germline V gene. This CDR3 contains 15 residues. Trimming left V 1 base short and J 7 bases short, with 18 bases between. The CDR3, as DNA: TGCGCCAGCAGCTTGATTGCCGGGTCTCCGGGGGAGCAGTACTTC. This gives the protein CASSLIAGSPGEQYF. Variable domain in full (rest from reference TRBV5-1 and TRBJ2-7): KAGVTQTPRYLIKTRGQQVTLSCSPISGHRSVSWYQQTPGQGLQFLFEYFSETQRNKGNFPGRFSGRQFSNSRSEMNVSTLELGDSALYLCASSLIAGSPGEQYFGPGTRLTVT.

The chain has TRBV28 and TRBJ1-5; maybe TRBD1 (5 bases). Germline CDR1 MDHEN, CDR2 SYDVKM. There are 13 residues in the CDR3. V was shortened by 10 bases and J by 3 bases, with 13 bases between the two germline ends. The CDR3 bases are TGTGCCAACGCTCCAGGGCTCAATCAGCCCCAGCATTTT. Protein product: CANAPGLNQPQHF. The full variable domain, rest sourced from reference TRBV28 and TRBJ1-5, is DVKVTQSSRYLVKRTGEKVFLECVQDMDHENMFWYRQDPGLGLRLIYFSYDVKMKEKGDIPEGYSVSREKKERFSLILESASTNQTSMYLCANAPGLNQPQHFGDGTRLSIL.

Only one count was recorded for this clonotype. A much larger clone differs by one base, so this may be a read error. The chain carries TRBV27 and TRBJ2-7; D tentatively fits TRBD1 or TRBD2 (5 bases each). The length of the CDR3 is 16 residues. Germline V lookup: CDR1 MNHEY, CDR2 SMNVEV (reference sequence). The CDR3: CATSWDRFRSSYEQYF. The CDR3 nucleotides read TGTGCCACCAGTTGGGACCGGTTCCGTAGCTCCTACGAGCAGTACTTC.

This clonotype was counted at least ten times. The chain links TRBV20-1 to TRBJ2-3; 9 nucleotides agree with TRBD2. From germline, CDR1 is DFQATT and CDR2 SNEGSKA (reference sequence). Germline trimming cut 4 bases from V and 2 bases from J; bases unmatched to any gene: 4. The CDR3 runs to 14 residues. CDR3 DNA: TGCAGTGCTAAAGCGGGAGGTTACACAGATACGCAGTATTTT. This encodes CSAKAGGYTDTQYF.

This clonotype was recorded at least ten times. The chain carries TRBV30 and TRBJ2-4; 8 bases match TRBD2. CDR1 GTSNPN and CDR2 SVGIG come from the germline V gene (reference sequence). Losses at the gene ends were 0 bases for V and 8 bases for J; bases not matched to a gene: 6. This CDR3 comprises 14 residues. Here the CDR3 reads CAWSVRSGSYIQYF. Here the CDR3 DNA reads TGTGCCTGGAGTGTACGAAGCGGGAGTTACATTCAGTACTTC.

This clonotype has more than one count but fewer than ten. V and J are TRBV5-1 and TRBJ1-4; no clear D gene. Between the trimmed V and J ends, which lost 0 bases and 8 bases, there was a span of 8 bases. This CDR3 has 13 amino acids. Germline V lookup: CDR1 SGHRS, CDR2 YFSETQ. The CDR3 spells CASSLEGREKLFF. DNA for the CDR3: TGCGCCAGCAGCTTGGAGGGTAGGGAAAAACTGTTTTTT.

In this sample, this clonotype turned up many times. The CDR3 is CSAPGGGSYEQYF. CDR3 sequence (DNA): TGCAGTGCTCCGGGAGGGGGCTCATACGAGCAGTACTTC. The chain combines TRBV20-1 with TRBJ2-7; tentatively, D is TRBD2 (8 bases). Germline V gene lookup returns CDR1 DFQATT and CDR2 SNEGSKA (reference sequence). V was shortened by 5 bases and J by 4 bases, with 15 bases between the two germline ends. The CDR3 covers 13 residues.

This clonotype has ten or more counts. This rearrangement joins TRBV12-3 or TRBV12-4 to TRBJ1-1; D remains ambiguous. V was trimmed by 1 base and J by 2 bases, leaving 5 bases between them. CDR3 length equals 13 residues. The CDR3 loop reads CASSLEPNTEAFF. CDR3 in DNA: TGTGCCAGCAGTTTAGAACCTAACACTGAAGCTTTCTTT.

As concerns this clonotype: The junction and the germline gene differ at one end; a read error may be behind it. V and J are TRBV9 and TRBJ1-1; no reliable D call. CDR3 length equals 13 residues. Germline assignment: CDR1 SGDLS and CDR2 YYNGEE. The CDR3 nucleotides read TGTGCCAGCAGCACCCGACCGGGAGGGTCCGCTTCCTTT. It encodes CASSTRPGGSASF.

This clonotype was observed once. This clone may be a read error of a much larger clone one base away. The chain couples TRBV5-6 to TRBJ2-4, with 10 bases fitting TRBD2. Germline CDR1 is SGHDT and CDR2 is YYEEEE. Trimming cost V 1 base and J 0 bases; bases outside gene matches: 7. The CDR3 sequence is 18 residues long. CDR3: CASSLWSAGGLAKNIQYF. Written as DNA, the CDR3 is TGTGCCAGCAGCTTGTGGTCAGCGGGAGGGCTAGCCAAAAACATTCAGTACTTC.

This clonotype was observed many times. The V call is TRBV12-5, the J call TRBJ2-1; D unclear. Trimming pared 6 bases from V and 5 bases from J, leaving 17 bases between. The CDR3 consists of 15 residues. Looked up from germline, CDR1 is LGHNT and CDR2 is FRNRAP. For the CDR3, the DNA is TGTGCTAGTGGCCCTCCTATGACTGGAAACAATGAGCAGTTCTTC. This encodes CASGPPMTGNNEQFF.

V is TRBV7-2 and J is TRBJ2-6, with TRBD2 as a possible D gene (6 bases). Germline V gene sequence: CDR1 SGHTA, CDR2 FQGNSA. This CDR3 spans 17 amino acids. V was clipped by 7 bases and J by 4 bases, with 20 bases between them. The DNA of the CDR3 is TGTGCCAGCACCCGTCGGGGGATCGCGGGAGGGGCCAACGTCCTGACTTTC. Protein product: CASTRRGIAGGANVLTF.

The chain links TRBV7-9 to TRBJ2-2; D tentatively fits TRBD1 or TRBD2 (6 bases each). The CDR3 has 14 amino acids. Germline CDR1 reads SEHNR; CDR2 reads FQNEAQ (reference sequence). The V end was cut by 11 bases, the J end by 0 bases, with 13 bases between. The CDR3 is CASRGLTNTGELFF. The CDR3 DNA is TGTGCCTCCCGGGGGCTGACGAACACCGGGGAGCTGTTTTTT.

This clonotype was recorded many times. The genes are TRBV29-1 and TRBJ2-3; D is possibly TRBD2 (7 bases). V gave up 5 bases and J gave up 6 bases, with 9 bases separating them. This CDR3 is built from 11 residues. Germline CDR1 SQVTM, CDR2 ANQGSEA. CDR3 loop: CSVSGGDTQYF. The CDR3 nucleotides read TGCAGCGTTTCGGGGGGCGATACGCAGTATTTT.

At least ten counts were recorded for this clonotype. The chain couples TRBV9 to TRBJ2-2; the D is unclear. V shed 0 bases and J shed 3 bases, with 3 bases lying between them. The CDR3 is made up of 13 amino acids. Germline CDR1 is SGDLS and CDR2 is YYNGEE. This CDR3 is CASSVDDTGELFF. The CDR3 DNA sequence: TGTGCCAGCAGCGTAGATGACACCGGGGAGCTGTTTTTT.

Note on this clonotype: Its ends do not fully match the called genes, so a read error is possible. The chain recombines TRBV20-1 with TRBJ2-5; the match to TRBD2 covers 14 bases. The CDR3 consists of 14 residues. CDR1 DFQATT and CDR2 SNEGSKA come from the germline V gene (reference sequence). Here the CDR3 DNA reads TGCAGTGCTGGACTAGCGGGAGGCCAAGAGACCCAGCACTTC. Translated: CSAGLAGGQETQHF.

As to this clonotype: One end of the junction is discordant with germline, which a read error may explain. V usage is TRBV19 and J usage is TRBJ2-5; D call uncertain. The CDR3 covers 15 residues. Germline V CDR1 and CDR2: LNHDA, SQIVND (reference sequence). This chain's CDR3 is CASHYRHNAMETLYF. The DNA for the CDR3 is TGTGCCAGCCATTACCGACACAATGCCATGGAGACCCTGTACTTC.

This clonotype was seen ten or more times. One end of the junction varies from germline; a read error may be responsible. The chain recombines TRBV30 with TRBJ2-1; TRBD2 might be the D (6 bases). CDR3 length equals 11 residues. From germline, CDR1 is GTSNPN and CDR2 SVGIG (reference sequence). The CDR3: CAGDSDNEQFF. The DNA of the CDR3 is TGTGCCGGGGACTCCGACAATGAGCAGTTCTTC.

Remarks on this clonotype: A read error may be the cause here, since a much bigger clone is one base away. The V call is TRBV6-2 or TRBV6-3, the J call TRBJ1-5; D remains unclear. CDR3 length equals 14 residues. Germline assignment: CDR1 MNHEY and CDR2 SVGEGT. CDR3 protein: CASSFHLRNQPRHF. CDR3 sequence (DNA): TGTGCCAGCAGTTTTCACCTTAGAAATCAGCCCCGGCATTTT.

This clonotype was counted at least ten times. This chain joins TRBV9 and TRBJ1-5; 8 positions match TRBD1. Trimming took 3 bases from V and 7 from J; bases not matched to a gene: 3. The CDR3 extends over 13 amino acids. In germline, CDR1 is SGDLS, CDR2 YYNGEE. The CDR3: CASSASGGQPQHF. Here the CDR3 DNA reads TGTGCCAGCAGCGCCTCAGGGGGCCAGCCCCAGCATTTT.

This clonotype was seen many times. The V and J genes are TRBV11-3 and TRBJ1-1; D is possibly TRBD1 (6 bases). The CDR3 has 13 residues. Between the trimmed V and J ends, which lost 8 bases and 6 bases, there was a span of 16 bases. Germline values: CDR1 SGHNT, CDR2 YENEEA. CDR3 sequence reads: CASLPRTDAEAFF. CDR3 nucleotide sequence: TGTGCCAGCTTACCACGGACAGACGCTGAAGCTTTCTTT.

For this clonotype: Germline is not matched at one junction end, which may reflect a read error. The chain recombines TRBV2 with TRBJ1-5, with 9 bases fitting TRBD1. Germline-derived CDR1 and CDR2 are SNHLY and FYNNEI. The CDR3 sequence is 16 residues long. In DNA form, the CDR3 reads TGTGTCAGCAGTCCACAGGGGGCTGGATTTGGTCAGCCCCAGCATTTT. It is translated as CVSSPQGAGFGQPQHF.

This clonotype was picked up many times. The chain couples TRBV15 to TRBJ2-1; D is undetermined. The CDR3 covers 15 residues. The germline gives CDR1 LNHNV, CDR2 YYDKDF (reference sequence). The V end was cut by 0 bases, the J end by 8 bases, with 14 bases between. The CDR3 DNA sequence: TGTGCCACCAGCAGAGATACTCAAGGAAGCCATGAGCAGTTCTTC. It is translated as CATSRDTQGSHEQFF.

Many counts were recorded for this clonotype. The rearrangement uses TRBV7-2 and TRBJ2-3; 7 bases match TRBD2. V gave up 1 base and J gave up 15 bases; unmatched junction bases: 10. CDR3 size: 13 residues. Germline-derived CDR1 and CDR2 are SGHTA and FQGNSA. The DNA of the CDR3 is TGTGCCAGCAGCTTAGTTGTGGGAGGGCCTCTATATTTT. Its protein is CASSLVVGGPLYF.

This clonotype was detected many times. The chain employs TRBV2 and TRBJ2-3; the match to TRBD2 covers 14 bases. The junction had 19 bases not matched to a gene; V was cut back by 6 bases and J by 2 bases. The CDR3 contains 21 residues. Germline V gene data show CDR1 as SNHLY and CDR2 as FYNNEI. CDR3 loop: CASRPFTGLAGVGQNTDTQYF. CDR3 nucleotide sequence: TGTGCCAGCAGGCCTTTTACGGGACTAGCGGGAGTTGGACAGAACACAGATACGCAGTATTTT.

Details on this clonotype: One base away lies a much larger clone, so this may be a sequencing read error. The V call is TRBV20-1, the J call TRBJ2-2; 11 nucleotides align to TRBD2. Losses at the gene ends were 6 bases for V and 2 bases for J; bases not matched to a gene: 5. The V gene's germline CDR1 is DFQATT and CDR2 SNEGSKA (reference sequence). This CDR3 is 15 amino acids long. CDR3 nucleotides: TGCAGTGCCCTCCGACTAGCGGGAAACACCGGGGAGCTGTTTTTT. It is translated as CSALRLAGNTGELFF.

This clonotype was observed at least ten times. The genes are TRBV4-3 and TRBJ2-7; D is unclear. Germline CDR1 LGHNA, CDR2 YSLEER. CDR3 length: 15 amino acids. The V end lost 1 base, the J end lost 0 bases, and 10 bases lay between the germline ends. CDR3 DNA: TGCGCCAGCAGCCAAGGGTACGGGTCCTCCTACGAGCAGTACTTC. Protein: CASSQGYGSSYEQYF.

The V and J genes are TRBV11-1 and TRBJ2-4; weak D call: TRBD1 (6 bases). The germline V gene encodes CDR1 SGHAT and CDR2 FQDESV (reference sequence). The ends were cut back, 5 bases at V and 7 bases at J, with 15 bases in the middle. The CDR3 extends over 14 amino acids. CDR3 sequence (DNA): TGTGCCAGCAGCGTTGACAGGAGTTCGAACATTCAGTACTTC. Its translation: CASSVDRSSNIQYF.